The sequence of this TCR beta chain was determined in a study of naive and memory T cell subsets listed by TCRdb under 2017. Background for the entire study: The figure summarizing the skin biopsy and whole blood samples listed about ten blood donors, 7 tuberculin skin test biopsies and 3 saline control biopsies. PCR2 was typically a SYBR Green qPCR stopped at a set threshold; low-input samples could instead use end-point PCR (approximately 6 cycles). Overall study outcomes, separate from this receptor: The RNA-based method was acknowledged as potentially sensitive to TCR transcript changes with T cell activation and differentiation.

The study reported a robust and sensitive protocol to amplify, sequence and analyze TCRs, based on 3' ligation of a UMI-containing oligonucleotide to TCR cDNA. For whole blood analysis, approximately 2.4 ml of peripheral blood was collected from healthy adult volunteers into Tempus tubes, and RNA was extracted following the manufacturer's instructions. Before reverse transcription, total RNA that had not been cell sorted was treated with RQ1 DNase, with a target input of about 1 to 1,100 ng. Libraries were prepared from skin biopsies and whole blood to test how robust the pipeline was in samples where T cells are a minority population. CDR1 and CDR2, looked up from the germline V gene, are ENHRY and SYGVKD. The junction shows trimming of 6 bases on V and 9 bases on J, plus 12 bases between the germline ends. Including cysteine and phenylalanine, the CDR3 has 13 amino acids. The entry retains the CDR3 DNA only, 39 bases that are in frame from base 1.

The method was 5' RACE. The ligated cDNA was amplified in four rounds of PCR with nested alpha and beta constant region primers together with the SP2 primer. For the blood and skin samples, reverse transcription of TCR RNA was done with SuperScript IV along with alpha and beta constant region primers. An oligonucleotide carrying the Illumina SP2 primer and a UMI was ligated to the cDNA 3' end using T4 RNA ligase 1. To prevent hairpin formation, the 12-nucleotide UMI was made up of two random hexamers with an eight-base spacer between them. From the second PCR onward, the TCR alpha and beta chain libraries were handled separately, and dual indexing was used for multiplexing. After pooling, the indexed libraries were analyzed by capillary electrophoresis and sequenced on either an Illumina MiSeq or NextSeq. Libraries were spiked with PhiX DNA at about 5-7.5% so that base diversity was increased and cluster recognition was improved. The published analysis was carried out like this. Demultiplexor took UMIs from read 2, joined the UMIs to the TCR sequence from read 1, and separated reads according to sample indices. Decombinator identified V and J genes and V-J junctions, assigning each TCR a five-part identifier including V and J deletions. Collapsinator relied on UMIs to correct both sequencing errors and PCR amplification heterogeneity, producing a UMI-based abundance for each TCR. CDR3Translator turned identifiers into nucleotide sequence, translated that sequence into amino acids, and pulled out CDR3 regions based on terminal motifs. After normalization to the amount of input RNA, error-corrected alpha and beta TCR counts from blood and skin were compared. TCRdb ran its own pipeline on the public reads, namely fastp trimming at Q25 and MiXCR clone calling, and kept in-frame beta chains. Rows with one shared CDR3 protein collapse into an entry with the most common genes and DNA. What appears here as the V and J calls and clone size reflects TCRdb's work, not the paper's. This sample holds some 60,000 distinct CDR3 sequences; 6% to 8% were observed only once. The ten largest clones represent 9.8% of the sample.

This clonotype was picked up a small number of times. No cognate antigen has been identified for it. No much larger clone is present one base from it, and per-base qualities are unavailable. Rearrangement joined TRBV10-3 to TRBJ1-6; TRBD1 is perhaps the D gene, given 6 matching bases. The TCR originated in a female donor in good health. The nucleotides read TGTGCCATCAGCCCTGGACAGACTTCACCCCTCCACTTT. It is translated as CAISPGQTSPLHF.